This T cell receptor beta chain was captured in a study of OX40 agonist ivuxolimab in advanced cancers. Study-level background: Patients received intravenous ivuxolimab every 2 weeks at 0.01 to 10 mg/kg. Prior checkpoint blockade (anti-PD-1, anti-PD-L1 or anti-CTLA-4) was permitted; around 40% had it.

Exclusion of a patient followed from autoimmune disease history or systemic immunosuppression. To note about this clone: Its matching antigen is unknown.

Study-level findings and limits: At 0.1 to 3.0 mg/kg, CD4+ and CD8+ blood T cells expanded clonally by week 6.

Produced via immunoSEQ multiplex PCR; TCRdb's table is partial and in-frame only. The repertoire holds tens of thousands of clones, with around 84% as singletons. The CDR3 loop spans 15 amino acids. Trimming took 3 bases from V and 4 from J, leaving 13 bases between them. Germline assignment: CDR1 LNHDA and CDR2 SQIVND (reference sequence). The source material was CD4+ or CD8+ T cells sorted from blood, sampled in a trial of the OX40 agonist ivuxolimab. The receptor was isolated from an adult with an advanced solid tumor such as melanoma, head and neck, liver or kidney cancer. This chain links TRBV19 with TRBJ2-1, with D perhaps matching TRBD2 (5 bases). CDR3: CASSIVLGSYNEQFF. In DNA, the CDR3 is TGTGCCAGTAGTATCGTGTTAGGGAGTTACAATGAGCAGTTCTTC.